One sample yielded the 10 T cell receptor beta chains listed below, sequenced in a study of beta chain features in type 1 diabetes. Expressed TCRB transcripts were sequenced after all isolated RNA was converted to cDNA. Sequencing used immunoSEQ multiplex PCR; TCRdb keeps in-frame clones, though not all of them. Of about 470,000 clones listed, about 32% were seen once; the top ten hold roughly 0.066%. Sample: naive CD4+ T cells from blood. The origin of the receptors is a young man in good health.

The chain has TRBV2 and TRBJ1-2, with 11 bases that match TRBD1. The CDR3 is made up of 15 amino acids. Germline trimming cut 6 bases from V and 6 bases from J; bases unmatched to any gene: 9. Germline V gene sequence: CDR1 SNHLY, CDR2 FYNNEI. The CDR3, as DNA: TGTGCCAGCAGGCCCCGAGGACAGGGGGCAAATGGCTACACCTTC. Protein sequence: CASRPRGQGANGYTF.

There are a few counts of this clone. The CDR3 DNA is TGCAGCGCGGGACAGGGGGACTACTATGGCTACACCTTC. Translated: CSAGQGDYYGYTF. The chain recombines TRBV29-1 with TRBJ1-2; 11 bases fit TRBD1. V lost 7 bases and J lost 3; bases outside the gene matches: 4. The CDR3 runs to 13 residues. Germline V gene lookup returns CDR1 SQVTM and CDR2 ANQGSEA.

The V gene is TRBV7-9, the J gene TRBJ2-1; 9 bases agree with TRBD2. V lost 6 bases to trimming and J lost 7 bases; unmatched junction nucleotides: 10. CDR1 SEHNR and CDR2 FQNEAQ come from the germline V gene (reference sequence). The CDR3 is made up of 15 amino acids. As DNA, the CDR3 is TGTGCCAGCAGTCCTGGGGCTAGCGGGGCAAATGAGCAGTTCTTC. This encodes CASSPGASGANEQFF.

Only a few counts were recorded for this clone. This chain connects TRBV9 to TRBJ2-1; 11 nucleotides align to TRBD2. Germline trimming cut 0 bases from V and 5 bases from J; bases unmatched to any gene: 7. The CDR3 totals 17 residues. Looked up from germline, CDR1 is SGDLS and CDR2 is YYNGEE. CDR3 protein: CASSVDGLAGHNNEQFF. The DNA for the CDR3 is TGTGCCAGCAGCGTAGATGGACTAGCGGGCCACAACAATGAGCAGTTCTTC. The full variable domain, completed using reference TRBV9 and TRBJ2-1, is DSGVTQTPKHLITATGQRVTLRCSPRSGDLSVYWYQQSLDQGLQFLIQYYNGEERAKGNILERFSAQQFPDLHSELNLSSLELGDSALYFCASSVDGLAGHNNEQFFGPGTRLTVL.

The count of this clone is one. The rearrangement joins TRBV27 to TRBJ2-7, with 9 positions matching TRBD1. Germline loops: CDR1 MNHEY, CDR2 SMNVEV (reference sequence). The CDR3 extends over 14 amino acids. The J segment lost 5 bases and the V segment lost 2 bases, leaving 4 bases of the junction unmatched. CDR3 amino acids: CASSLGTGSHEQYF. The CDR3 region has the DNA TGTGCCAGCAGTTTAGGGACAGGGTCCCACGAGCAGTACTTC.

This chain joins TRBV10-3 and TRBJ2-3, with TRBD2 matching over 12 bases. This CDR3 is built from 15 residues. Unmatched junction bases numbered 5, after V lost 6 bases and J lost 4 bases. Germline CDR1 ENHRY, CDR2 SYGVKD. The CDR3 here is CAIRTTSGSPDTQYF. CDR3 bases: TGTGCCATCAGGACGACTAGCGGGAGCCCAGATACGCAGTATTTT.

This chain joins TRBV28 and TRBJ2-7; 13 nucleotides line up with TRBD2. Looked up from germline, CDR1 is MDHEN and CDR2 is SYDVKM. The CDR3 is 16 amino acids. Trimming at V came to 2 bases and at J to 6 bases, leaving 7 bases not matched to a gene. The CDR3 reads CASSLGGLAGIFEQYF. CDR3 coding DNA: TGTGCCAGCAGTTTAGGGGGACTAGCGGGAATTTTCGAGCAGTACTTC.

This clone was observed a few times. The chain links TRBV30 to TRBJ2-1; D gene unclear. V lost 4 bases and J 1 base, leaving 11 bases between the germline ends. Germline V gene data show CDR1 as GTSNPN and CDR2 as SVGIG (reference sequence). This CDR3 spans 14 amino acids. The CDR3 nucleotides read TGTGCCTGGAATGGCGGCCGATCCTACAATGAGCAGTTCTTC. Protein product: CAWNGGRSYNEQFF.

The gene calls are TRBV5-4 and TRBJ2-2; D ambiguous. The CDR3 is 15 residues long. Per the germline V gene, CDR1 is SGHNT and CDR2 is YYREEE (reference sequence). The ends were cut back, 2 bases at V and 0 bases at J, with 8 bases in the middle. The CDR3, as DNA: TGTGCCAGCAGCTTAAGTCCCGCGAACACCGGGGAGCTGTTTTTT. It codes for CASSLSPANTGELFF.

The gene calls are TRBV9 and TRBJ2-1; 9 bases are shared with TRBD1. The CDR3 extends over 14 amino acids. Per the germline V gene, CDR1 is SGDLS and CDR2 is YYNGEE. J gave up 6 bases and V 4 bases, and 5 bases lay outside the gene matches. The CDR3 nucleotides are TGTGCCAGCAGCACAGGGGGCCTAGGCAATGAGCAGTTCTTC. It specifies CASSTGGLGNEQFF. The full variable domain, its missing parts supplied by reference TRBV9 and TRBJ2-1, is DSGVTQTPKHLITATGQRVTLRCSPRSGDLSVYWYQQSLDQGLQFLIQYYNGEERAKGNILERFSAQQFPDLHSELNLSSLELGDSALYFCASSTGGLGNEQFFGPGTRLTVL.